Listed here are 18 T cell receptor beta chains from one sample, sequenced in a study of T cells in Graves' hyperthyroidism and ophthalmopathy (dated by TCRdb to between 2018 and 2021). The library relied on multiplex PCR. Sequencing was performed on an Illumina HiSeq 2000. The TCR beta CDR3 regions were amplified from the RNA transcripts. The TCR CDR3 was subjected to a first round of RT-PCR using the HTBI primer set and the Qiagen OneStep RT-PCR kit. TCRdb took the public reads, trimmed them with fastp at Q25, ran MiXCR for clone calling and kept in-frame beta chains. CDR3 protein sequences are deduplicated, and each keeps its most common genes and DNA. This sample gives fewer than 750,000 distinct CDR3 sequences in total; roughly 14% of them show up just once. The ten largest clonotypes hold roughly an eighth of the sample. The material sequenced was blood. These receptors came from a woman in her forties or fifties with Graves' ophthalmopathy.

This clonotype was picked up many times. This CDR3 is CASSLDWGRLDNEQFF. CDR3 in DNA: TGCGCCAGCAGCTTGGATTGGGGGCGCCTGGACAATGAGCAGTTCTTC. The chain couples TRBV5-1 to TRBJ2-1; perhaps TRBD1 as D (6 bases). There are 16 residues in the CDR3. CDR1 SGHRS and CDR2 YFSETQ come from the germline V gene. Trimming removed 0 bases from V and 5 bases from J, with 15 bases in between.

This clonotype was recorded at least ten times. DNA of the CDR3: TGCAGTGCTACCACCTTACTAGCGGGACATGAGCAGTTCTTC. Translated: CSATTLLAGHEQFF. The chain has TRBV20-1 and TRBJ2-1; 10 nucleotides align to TRBD2. The CDR3 is 14 amino acids. Per germline, CDR1 DFQATT and CDR2 SNEGSKA (reference sequence). V gave up 4 bases and J gave up 8 bases; unmatched junction bases: 8.

The table lists this clonotype with a few counts. V is TRBV10-3 and J is TRBJ1-3, with D possibly being TRBD1 (5 bases). Germline V lookup: CDR1 ENHRY, CDR2 SYGVKD. The CDR3 consists of 14 residues. Trimming removed 2 bases at V and 9 bases at J, with 14 bases between. The CDR3 spells CAISEEWAGLTIYF. The CDR3 DNA reads as TGTGCCATCAGTGAGGAGTGGGCAGGGCTCACCATATATTTT.

This clonotype was observed at least ten times. The V and J genes are TRBV28 and TRBJ1-1; no clear D gene. V gave up 3 bases and J gave up 5 bases, with 22 bases separating them. The germline V gene encodes CDR1 MDHEN and CDR2 SYDVKM. The CDR3 runs to 17 residues. CDR3 coding DNA: TGTGCCAGCAGTTTGGTGGAGACAACGAGGGTTGGGACTGAAGCTTTCTTT. This sequence encodes CASSLVETTRVGTEAFF.

This clonotype was counted many times. The chain has TRBV18 and TRBJ2-1; TRBD1 is a possible D gene (5 bases). Germline loops: CDR1 KGHSH, CDR2 LQKENI. This CDR3 is built from 12 residues. Deletions cut 1 base from V and 14 bases from J, with 12 bases between. CDR3 nucleotide sequence: TGTGCCAGCTCACCACGGACAATCTCAAAGTTCTTC. Translation gives CASSPRTISKFF.

There are many counts of this clonotype. The chain couples TRBV6-1 to TRBJ2-5, with TRBD1 matching over 10 bases. V lost 6 bases and J lost 5; bases outside the gene matches: 9. Germline assignment: CDR1 MNHNS and CDR2 SASEGT. This CDR3 has 15 residues. CDR3: CASSRTGGPWETQYF. DNA of the CDR3: TGTGCCAGCAGCCGGACAGGGGGTCCGTGGGAGACCCAGTACTTC.

In its sample, this clonotype was seen a few times. This sequence joins TRBV29-1 and TRBJ2-1; D possibly corresponds to TRBD1 (6 bases). CDR1 SQVTM and CDR2 ANQGSEA come from the germline V gene. With 6 bases removed from V and 4 bases from J, the gap between germline ends came to 13 bases. The CDR3 sequence is 13 residues long. CDR3 in amino acids: CSVRDTNYNEQFF. CDR3 bases: TGCAGCGTCAGGGACACCAATTACAATGAGCAGTTCTTC.

J is TRBJ1-3 and V is TRBV20-1; D is ambiguous. V was cut by 2 bases and J by 5 bases, with 19 bases left in between. The CDR3 consists of 16 residues. In germline, CDR1 is DFQATT, CDR2 SNEGSKA (reference sequence). CDR3 sequence (DNA): TGCAGTGCTAGACACACCATTGACCGCTTCAGAAACACCATATATTTT. This translates into CSARHTIDRFRNTIYF.

This clonotype was counted a few times. CDR3 residues: CASMLVGKNIQYF. Here the CDR3 DNA reads TGTGCCAGCATGTTGGTAGGCAAAAACATTCAGTACTTC. V and J are TRBV27 and TRBJ2-4; D remains unclear. Germline-derived CDR1 and CDR2 are MNHEY and SMNVEV (reference sequence). The CDR3 sequence is 13 residues long. V lost 7 bases to trimming and J lost 3 bases, with 10 bases between them.

This chain connects TRBV6-1 to TRBJ2-7; D possibly uses TRBD1 or TRBD2 (5 bases each). This CDR3 is built from 15 residues. With 5 bases removed from V and 0 bases from J, the gap between germline ends came to 14 bases. CDR1 MNHNS and CDR2 SASEGT come from the germline V gene. CDR3 region: CASSSPAGSSYEQYF. In DNA, the CDR3 is TGTGCCAGCAGTTCCCCGGCAGGGAGCTCCTACGAGCAGTACTTC.

The rearrangement joins TRBV2 to TRBJ2-5; D possibly corresponds to TRBD2 (7 bases). Germline V gene sequence: CDR1 SNHLY, CDR2 FYNNEI. The CDR3 covers 13 residues. V dropped 3 bases and J dropped 7 bases, with 12 bases sitting between them. CDR3 region: CASSEGRGPTQYF. CDR3 coding DNA: TGTGCCAGCAGTGAGGGGCGGGGGCCGACCCAGTACTTC.

A few counts support this clonotype. In this CDR3 the conserved last residue, phenylalanine or tryptophan, is missing, so a read error is likely. V and J are TRBV6-1 and TRBJ1-5; D is perhaps TRBD1 (5 bases). This CDR3 has 15 amino acids. The ends were cut back, 6 bases at V and 6 bases at J, with 18 bases in the middle. Germline V gene sequence: CDR1 MNHNS, CDR2 SASEGT. CDR3 residues: CASSPGRGQSQPQHL. In DNA form, the CDR3 reads TGTGCCAGCAGCCCGGGACGAGGGCAGAGTCAGCCCCAGCATCTT.

This clonotype came up a few times. This chain links TRBV6-2 or TRBV6-3 with TRBJ2-5, with a tentative D call TRBD1 (5 bases). The germline V and J ends were trimmed by 7 bases and 2 bases, with 11 bases remaining between them. The CDR3 length is 13 residues. Germline CDR1 is MNHEY and CDR2 is SVGEGT. CDR3 in amino acids: CASTRQPQETQYF. The CDR3, as DNA: TGTGCCAGCACTCGACAGCCACAAGAGACCCAGTACTTC.

For this clonotype: This may be a read error, as it is one base from a much larger clone. The chain uses TRBV20-1 and TRBJ2-2, with TRBD2 identical over 13 bases. Germline V gives CDR1 DFQATT, CDR2 SNEGSKA (reference sequence). This CDR3 spans 15 amino acids. The CDR3, as DNA: TGCAGTGCTAAGGGGACTAGCGGGACCGTCGGGGAGCTGCTTTTT. This translates into CSAKGTSGTVGELLF.

This clonotype was observed many times. This chain joins TRBV30 and TRBJ2-1; D is uncertain. Germline V gene sequence: CDR1 GTSNPN, CDR2 SVGIG (reference sequence). V lost 3 bases and J 3 bases, leaving 3 bases between the germline ends. This CDR3 has 11 residues. The CDR3 DNA is TGTGCCTGGAGGTTCTACAATGAGCAGTTCTTC. Its protein product is CAWRFYNEQFF.

This clonotype was recorded many times. The chain links TRBV4-3 to TRBJ2-7; no firm D call. V shed 5 bases and J shed 3 bases, with 14 bases lying between them. Germline values: CDR1 LGHNA, CDR2 YSLEER. CDR3 length: 14 amino acids. Here the CDR3 reads CASSRWIGYYEQYF. The DNA of the CDR3 is TGCGCCAGCAGCAGGTGGATTGGGTACTACGAGCAGTACTTC.

This clonotype was seen repeatedly, ten times or more. V and J are TRBV28 and TRBJ1-4; a weak D match, TRBD1 (6 bases). The CDR3 length is 14 residues. Trimming cost V 6 bases and J 2 bases, with 10 bases left between them. Germline CDR1 and CDR2: MDHEN and SYDVKM. The CDR3 nucleotides are TGTGCCAGCAGCCAGACAGGTACTAATGAAAAACTGTTTTTT. Residues: CASSQTGTNEKLFF.

The rearrangement uses TRBV5-6 and TRBJ1-3; D is possibly TRBD1 (6 bases). V gave up 0 bases and J gave up 7 bases, with 11 bases separating them. The CDR3 is made up of 14 amino acids. The germline V gene has CDR1 SGHDT and CDR2 YYEEEE. CDR3 sequence reads: CASSLGHRDNTIYF. For the CDR3, the DNA is TGTGCCAGCAGCTTGGGACACAGGGATAACACCATATATTTT.